The 18 T cell receptor beta chains presented below share a single source sample, sequenced in a study of control samples from healthy donors and cancer patients (dated by TCRdb to 2020 to 2022). The library relied on the immunoSEQ multiplex PCR assay. The clones in this table, taken by TCRdb from immuneACCESS, are in-frame only. Not every clone is retained; where verified, under half of the shortfall comes from an unresolved V gene, and the cause of the rest is unknown. Counted in this sample were 100,000 to 150,000 clones; roughly 87% of them appeared once. 1.5% to 2% of the sample is held by the ten biggest clonotypes. Sequencing was carried out using blood. The receptors derive from a man younger than 30 in good health.

This clone has just one count. The genes are TRBV27 and TRBJ2-7; 9 nucleotides agree with TRBD2. Germline trimming cut 6 bases from V and 5 bases from J; bases unmatched to any gene: 11. The CDR3 extends over 15 amino acids. Per germline, CDR1 MNHEY and CDR2 SMNVEV (reference sequence). CDR3 DNA sequence: TGTGCCAGCAGCCTTCTAGCGGGAATACCCCACGAGCAGTACTTC. Translation: CASSLLAGIPHEQYF.

This chain uses TRBV11-2 with TRBJ2-2; a possible D gene is TRBD2 (5 bases). The CDR3 has 15 amino acids. The V gene's germline CDR1 is SGHAT and CDR2 FQNNGV. V shed 7 bases and J shed 5 bases, with 17 bases lying between them. The CDR3 nucleotides read TGTGCCAGCATACCCATCGGGAAGATGACCGGGGAGCTGTTTTTT. It is translated as CASIPIGKMTGELFF. The complete variable domain, with remaining parts taken from reference TRBV11-2 and TRBJ2-2, reads EAGVAQSPRYKIIEKRQSVAFWCNPISGHATLYWYQQILGQGPKLLIQFQNNGVVDDSQLPKDRFSAERLKGVDSTLKIQPAKLEDSAVYLCASIPIGKMTGELFFGEGSRLTVL.

The chain employs TRBV30 and TRBJ2-1, with TRBD2 matching over 8 bases. This CDR3 region has 16 residues. V lost 0 bases, J lost 4 bases, and 8 bases stayed unmatched. Per germline, CDR1 GTSNPN and CDR2 SVGIG (reference sequence). The CDR3 bases are TGTGCCTGGAGTGTACGAGACGGGAGGGTTTACAATGAGCAGTTCTTC. This codes for CAWSVRDGRVYNEQFF.

This chain connects TRBV6-5 to TRBJ2-7; 10 positions agree with TRBD2. After removal of 4 bases from V and 4 bases from J, the junction contained 4 bases not matched to a gene. CDR1 and CDR2 from the germline V gene are MNHEY and SVGAGI. The CDR3 has 14 residues. The CDR3 here is CASSSTSGAYEQYF. CDR3 nucleotide sequence: TGTGCCAGCAGTTCTACTAGCGGGGCATACGAGCAGTACTTC.

The chain carries TRBV9 and TRBJ2-1; TRBD2 matches at 10 bases. The CDR3 covers 16 residues. The germline V gene encodes CDR1 SGDLS and CDR2 YYNGEE. The J segment lost 4 bases and the V segment lost 4 bases, leaving 8 bases of the junction unmatched. CDR3 sequence (DNA): TGTGCCAGCAGCCCAGGAGGGACTAGCGTGTACAATGAGCAGTTCTTC. Amino acid sequence: CASSPGGTSVYNEQFF. The variable domain in full, with the rest retrieved from reference TRBV9 and TRBJ2-1, is DSGVTQTPKHLITATGQRVTLRCSPRSGDLSVYWYQQSLDQGLQFLIQYYNGEERAKGNILERFSAQQFPDLHSELNLSSLELGDSALYFCASSPGGTSVYNEQFFGPGTRLTVL.

This rearrangement joins TRBV19 to TRBJ1-2; 9 bases line up with TRBD1. V shed 9 bases, J shed 4 bases, and the junction held 15 bases outside the gene matches. The germline V gene encodes CDR1 LNHDA and CDR2 SQIVND (reference sequence). The CDR3 is made up of 16 amino acids. CDR3 sequence reads: CASRQPGQGTFYGYTF. DNA for the CDR3: TGTGCCAGCCGCCAGCCGGGACAGGGTACTTTCTATGGCTACACCTTC.

In this sample, this clone turned up once. The chain joins TRBV7-3 to TRBJ1-2; 8 nucleotides align to TRBD1. Germline-derived CDR1 and CDR2 are SGHTA and FQGTGA. Losses at the gene ends were 5 bases for V and 4 bases for J; bases not matched to a gene: 3. The CDR3 is 13 amino acids. The CDR3 DNA reads as TGTGCCAGCAGCCCGGACAGGGCCTATGGCTACACCTTC. Translating gives CASSPDRAYGYTF.

The chain uses TRBV19 and TRBJ1-1, with D possibly matching TRBD1 (5 bases). This CDR3 has 14 residues. From germline, CDR1 is LNHDA and CDR2 SQIVND (reference sequence). V shed 3 bases and J shed 2 bases, with 10 bases lying between them. DNA of the CDR3: TGTGCCAGTAGTATTCTACAGGAAAACACTGAAGCTTTCTTT. Translated, it gives CASSILQENTEAFF.

This chain uses TRBV30 with TRBJ1-1, with D unresolved. Germline V lookup: CDR1 GTSNPN, CDR2 SVGIG (reference sequence). V gave up 3 bases and J gave up 8 bases, with 16 bases separating them. The CDR3 runs 13 residues. In DNA, the CDR3 is TGTGCCTGGAGCGACGGTCGGACCCACGAAGCTTTCTTT. Amino acid sequence: CAWSDGRTHEAFF.

The rearrangement joins TRBV3-1 (or the pseudogene TRBV3-2) to TRBJ2-3; D gene unclear. V was shortened by 3 bases and J by 3 bases, with 7 bases between the two germline ends. The CDR3 consists of 13 residues. Germline V gives CDR1 LGHDT, CDR2 YNNKEL (reference sequence). CDR3 in DNA: TGTGCCAGCAGCCAGGAGAGAACAGATACGCAGTATTTT. It specifies CASSQERTDTQYF.

The chain is built from TRBV18 and TRBJ1-1; tentative D call: TRBD1 (5 bases). Trimming pared 0 bases from V and 6 bases from J, leaving 14 bases between. The CDR3 has 15 residues. Germline V gene data show CDR1 as KGHSH and CDR2 as LQKENI. CDR3 amino acids: CASSPPAQGISEAFF. The CDR3 bases are TGTGCCAGCTCACCACCGGCGCAGGGAATATCTGAAGCTTTCTTT.

The rearrangement links TRBV15 to TRBJ1-5; D is ambiguous. The CDR3 length is 14 residues. V lost 3 bases, J lost 6 bases, and 12 bases lay in between. Germline lookup yields CDR1 LNHNV and CDR2 YYDKDF (reference sequence). The CDR3: CATSRDLSGQPQHF. In nucleotides, the CDR3 is TGTGCCACCAGCAGGGACCTTAGTGGTCAGCCCCAGCATTTT.

This clone was found once. The chain carries TRBV3-1 (or the pseudogene TRBV3-2) and TRBJ2-7, with D unresolved. This CDR3 region has 12 residues. From germline, CDR1 is LGHDT and CDR2 YNNKEL (reference sequence). Trimming cost V 2 bases and J 9 bases, with 11 bases left between them. This CDR3 is CASSQRGRMQYF. CDR3 DNA sequence: TGTGCCAGCAGCCAACGAGGACGGATGCAGTACTTC.

V and J are TRBV6-1 and TRBJ2-5; TRBD2 aligns across 10 bases. CDR3 size: 22 residues. V shed 0 bases, J shed 3 bases, and the junction held 22 bases outside the gene matches. CDR1 MNHNS and CDR2 SASEGT come from the germline V gene. The CDR3 nucleotides are TGTGCCAGCAGTGAAGCGGGACTAGCGAGACTTTTTCGAAATATGGGGGAAGAGACCCAGTACTTC. This gives the protein CASSEAGLARLFRNMGEETQYF.

The chain carries TRBV19 and TRBJ2-2; no definite D call. CDR3 length: 16 residues. The germline V and J ends were trimmed by 6 bases and 1 base, with 15 bases remaining between them. Germline V gene data show CDR1 as LNHDA and CDR2 as SQIVND (reference sequence). The DNA for the CDR3 is TGTGCCAGTAGCCCCGGTCGGGTTTGGAACACCGGGGAGCTGTTTTTT. This codes for CASSPGRVWNTGELFF.

The chain combines TRBV19 with TRBJ1-2; tentative D call: TRBD1 (5 bases). Germline assignment: CDR1 LNHDA and CDR2 SQIVND (reference sequence). The CDR3 totals 14 residues. Trimming left V 7 bases short and J 3 bases short, with 15 bases between. The CDR3 sequence is CASNPTAGDYGYTF. The DNA for the CDR3 is TGTGCCAGTAACCCGACAGCCGGGGACTATGGCTACACCTTC.

V usage is TRBV28 and J usage is TRBJ1-2; tentative D call: TRBD1 (5 bases). V dropped 10 bases and J dropped 0 bases, with 9 bases sitting between them. Germline V gene sequence: CDR1 MDHEN, CDR2 SYDVKM. This CDR3 is 12 amino acids long. In DNA form, the CDR3 reads TGTGCCATTACAGGTCCTAACTATGGCTACACCTTC. Translated: CAITGPNYGYTF.

The genes are TRBV5-1 and TRBJ2-1; 12 nucleotides agree with TRBD2. The CDR3 length is 16 residues. Germline V gives CDR1 SGHRS, CDR2 YFSETQ. The trim removed 0 bases at V and 7 bases at J, leaving 5 bases unmatched. Written as DNA, the CDR3 is TGCGCCAGCAGCTTGGTTCAGGGACTAGCGGGTAATGAGCAGTTCTTC. Protein: CASSLVQGLAGNEQFF.